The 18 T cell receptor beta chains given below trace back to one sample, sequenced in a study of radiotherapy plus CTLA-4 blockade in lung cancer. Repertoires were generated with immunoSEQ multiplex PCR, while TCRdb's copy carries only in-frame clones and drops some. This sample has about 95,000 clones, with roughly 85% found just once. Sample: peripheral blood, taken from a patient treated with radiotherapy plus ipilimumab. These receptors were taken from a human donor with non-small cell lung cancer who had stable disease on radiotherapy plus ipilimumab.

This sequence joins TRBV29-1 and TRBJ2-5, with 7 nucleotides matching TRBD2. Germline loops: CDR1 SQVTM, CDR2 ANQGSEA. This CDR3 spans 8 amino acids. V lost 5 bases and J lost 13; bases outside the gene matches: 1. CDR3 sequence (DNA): TGCAGCGTTTGGGGGGGGTACTTC. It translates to CSVWGGYF.

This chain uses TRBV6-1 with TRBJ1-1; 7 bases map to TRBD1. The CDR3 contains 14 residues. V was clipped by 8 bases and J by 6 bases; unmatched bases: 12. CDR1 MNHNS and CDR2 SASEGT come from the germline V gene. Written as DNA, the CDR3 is TGTGCCAGCGCGAGACAGGGTTCGACAGCTGAAGCTTTCTTT. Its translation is CASARQGSTAEAFF.

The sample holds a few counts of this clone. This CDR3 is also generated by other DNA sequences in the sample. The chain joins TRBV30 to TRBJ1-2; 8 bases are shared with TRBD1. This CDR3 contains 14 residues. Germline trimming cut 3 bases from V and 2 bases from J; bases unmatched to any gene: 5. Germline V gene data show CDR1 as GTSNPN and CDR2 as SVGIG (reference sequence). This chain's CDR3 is CAWSSGGVNYGYTF. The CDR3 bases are TGTGCCTGGAGCTCAGGGGGCGTCAACTATGGCTACACCTTC.

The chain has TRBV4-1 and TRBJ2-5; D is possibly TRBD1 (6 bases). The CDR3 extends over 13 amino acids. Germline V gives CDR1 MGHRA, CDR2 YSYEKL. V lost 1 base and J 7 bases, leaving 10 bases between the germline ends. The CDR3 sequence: CASSQGTVGTQYF. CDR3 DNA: TGCGCCAGCAGCCAAGGGACAGTCGGGACCCAGTACTTC.

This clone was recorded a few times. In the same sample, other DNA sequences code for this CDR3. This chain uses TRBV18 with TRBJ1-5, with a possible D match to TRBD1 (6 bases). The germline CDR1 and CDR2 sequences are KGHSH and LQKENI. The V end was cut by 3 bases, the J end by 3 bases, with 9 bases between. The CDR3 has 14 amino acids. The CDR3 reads CASSPQGNNQPQHF. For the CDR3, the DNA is TGTGCCAGCTCACCGCAGGGGAACAATCAGCCCCAGCATTTT.

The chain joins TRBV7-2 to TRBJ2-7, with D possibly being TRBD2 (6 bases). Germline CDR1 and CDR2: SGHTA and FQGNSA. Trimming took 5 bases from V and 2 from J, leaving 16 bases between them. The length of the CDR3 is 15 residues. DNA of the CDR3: TGTGCCAGCAGCAAAACCGGACGGGAGACCTACGAGCAGTACTTC. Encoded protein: CASSKTGRETYEQYF.

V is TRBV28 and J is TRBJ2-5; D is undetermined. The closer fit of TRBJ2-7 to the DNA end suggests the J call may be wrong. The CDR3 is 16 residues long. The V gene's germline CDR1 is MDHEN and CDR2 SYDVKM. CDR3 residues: CASSLPPPLSSYEQYF. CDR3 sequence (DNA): TGTGCCAGCAGTTTACCCCCTCCATTATCCTCCTACGAGCAGTACTTC.

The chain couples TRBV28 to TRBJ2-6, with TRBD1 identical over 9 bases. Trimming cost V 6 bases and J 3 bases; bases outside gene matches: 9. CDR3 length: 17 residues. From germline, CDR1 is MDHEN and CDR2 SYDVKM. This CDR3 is CASSLQGALGGANVLTF. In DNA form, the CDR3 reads TGTGCCAGCAGCCTACAGGGGGCCCTAGGTGGGGCCAACGTCCTGACTTTC.

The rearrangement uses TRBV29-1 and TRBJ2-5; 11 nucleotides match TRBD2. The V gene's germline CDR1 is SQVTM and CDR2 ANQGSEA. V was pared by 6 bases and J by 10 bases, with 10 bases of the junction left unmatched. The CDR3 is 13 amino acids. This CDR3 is CSVGMIAGGFQYF. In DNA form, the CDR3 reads TGCAGCGTCGGGATGATAGCGGGGGGGTTCCAGTACTTC. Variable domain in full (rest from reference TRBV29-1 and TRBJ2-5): SAVISQKPSRDICQRGTSLTIQCQVDSQVTMMFWYRQQPGQSLTLIATANQGSEATYESGFVIDKFPISRPNLTFSTLTVSNMSPEDSSIYLCSVGMIAGGFQYFGPGTRLLVL.

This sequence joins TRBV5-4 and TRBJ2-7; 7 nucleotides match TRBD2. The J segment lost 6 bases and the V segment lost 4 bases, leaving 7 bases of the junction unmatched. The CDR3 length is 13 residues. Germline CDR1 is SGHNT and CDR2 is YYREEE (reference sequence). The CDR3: CASSPAGEVEQYF. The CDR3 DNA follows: TGTGCCAGCAGCCCGGCGGGGGAAGTCGAGCAGTACTTC.

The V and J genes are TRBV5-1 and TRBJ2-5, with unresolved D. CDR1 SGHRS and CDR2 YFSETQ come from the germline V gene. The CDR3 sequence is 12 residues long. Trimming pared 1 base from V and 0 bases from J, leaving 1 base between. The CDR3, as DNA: TGCGCCAGCAGCTTGTACCAAGAGACCCAGTACTTC. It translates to CASSLYQETQYF. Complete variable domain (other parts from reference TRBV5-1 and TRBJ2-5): KAGVTQTPRYLIKTRGQQVTLSCSPISGHRSVSWYQQTPGQGLQFLFEYFSETQRNKGNFPGRFSGRQFSNSRSEMNVSTLELGDSALYLCASSLYQETQYFGPGTRLLVL.

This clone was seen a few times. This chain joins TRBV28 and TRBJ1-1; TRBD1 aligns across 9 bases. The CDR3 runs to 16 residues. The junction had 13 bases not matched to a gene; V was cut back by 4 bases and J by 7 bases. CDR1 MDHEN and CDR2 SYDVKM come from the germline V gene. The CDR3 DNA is TGTGCCAGCAGTTCCACAGGGGGCGATCCTGGCATTGAAGCTTTCTTT. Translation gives CASSSTGGDPGIEAFF.

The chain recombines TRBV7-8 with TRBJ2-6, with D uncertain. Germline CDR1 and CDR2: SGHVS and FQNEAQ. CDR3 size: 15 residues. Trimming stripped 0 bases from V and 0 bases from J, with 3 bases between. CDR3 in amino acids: CASSLAFSGANVLTF. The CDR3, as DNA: TGTGCCAGCAGCTTAGCCTTCTCTGGGGCCAACGTCCTGACTTTC.

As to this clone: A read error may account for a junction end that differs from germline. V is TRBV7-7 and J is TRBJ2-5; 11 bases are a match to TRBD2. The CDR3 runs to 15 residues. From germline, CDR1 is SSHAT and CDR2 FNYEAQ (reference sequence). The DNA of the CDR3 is TGTGCTAGCAGCTTAGAGGGGACTAGCGGCGAGACCCAGTACTTC. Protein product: CASSLEGTSGETQYF.

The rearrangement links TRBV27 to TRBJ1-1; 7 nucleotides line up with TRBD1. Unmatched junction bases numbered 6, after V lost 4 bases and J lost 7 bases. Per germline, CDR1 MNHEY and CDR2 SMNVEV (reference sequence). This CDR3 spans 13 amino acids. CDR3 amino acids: CASSSRQGGEAFF. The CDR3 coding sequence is TGTGCCAGCAGTTCCCGACAGGGTGGTGAAGCTTTCTTT.

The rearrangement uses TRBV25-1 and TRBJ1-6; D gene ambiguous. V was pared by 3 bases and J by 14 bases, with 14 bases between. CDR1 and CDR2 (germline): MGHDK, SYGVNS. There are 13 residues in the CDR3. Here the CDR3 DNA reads TGTGCCAGCAGTGAGGGCGGTTTGGTGGCCCTCCACTTT. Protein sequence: CASSEGGLVALHF.

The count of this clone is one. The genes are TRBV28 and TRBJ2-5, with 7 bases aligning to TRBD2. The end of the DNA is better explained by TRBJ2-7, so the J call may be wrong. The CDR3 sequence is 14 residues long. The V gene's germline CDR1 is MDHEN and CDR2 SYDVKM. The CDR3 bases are TGTGCCAGCAGTAAGAGCGGGGCACACTACGAGCAGTACTTC. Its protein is CASSKSGAHYEQYF.

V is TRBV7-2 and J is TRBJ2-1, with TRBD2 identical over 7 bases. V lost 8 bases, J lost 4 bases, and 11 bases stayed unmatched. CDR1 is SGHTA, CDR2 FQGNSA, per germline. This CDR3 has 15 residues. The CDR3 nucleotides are TGTGCCAGCGTGAGCGGGGTCCCGAAGTACAATGAGCAGTTCTTC. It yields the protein CASVSGVPKYNEQFF.